This T cell receptor (beta chain) was found in a study of shared clonotypes between healthy human individuals. Study information: Each donor contributed plates that comprised three CD4 naive, three CD4 memory, two CD8 naive and one CD8 memory. Points from the study as a whole: The generation probabilities recorded for non-shared clonotypes fell below those of clonotypes shared by all four donors. With few donors, the genetic and exposure-history diversity represented was limited.

TCRdb's copy holds only in-frame clones and misses some; the assay was immunoSEQ multiplex PCR. The sample has approximately 590,000 clones, roughly 95% seen once; the top ten hold 0.11%. Comments on this clone: Its antigen is undetermined.

V lost 4 bases and J lost 8, with 15 bases in between. The CDR3 totals 13 residues. The germline V gene has CDR1 SGHDT and CDR2 YYEEEE. The naive CD8 subset, CD45RO-negative cells positively selected for CCR7, excluded terminally differentiated effector memory CD45RA+ cells. The sample comprised naive CD8+ T cells sorted from blood. The rearrangement uses TRBV5-6 and TRBJ1-2; a possible D gene is TRBD1 (5 bases). This sequence originates from a young woman in good health. The CDR3 nucleotides read TGTGCCAGCAGCCTAGGACAAGGGCGAGGCTACACCTTC. This gives the protein CASSLGQGRGYTF. The full variable domain, its missing parts supplied by reference TRBV5-6 and TRBJ1-2, is DAGVTQSPTHLIKTRGQQVTLRCSPKSGHDTVSWYQQALGQGPQFIFQYYEEEERQRGNFPDRFSGHQFPNYSSELNVNALLLGDSALYLCASSLGQGRGYTFGSGTRLTVV.